This section outlines one TCR beta chain sequence together with its context. No antigen is known for it. The source of the sample is a study of cytomegalovirus exposure and HLA in healthy donors. Findings and caveats of the study: Cytomegalovirus association was assigned to more than 150 TCR beta chains. Under in vitro conditions, three CMV-associated chains were confirmed as specific for CMV antigens. Rare sequences made up most TCRs, while some public TCRs were found in many donors.

Sequenced by immunoSEQ multiplex PCR; TCRdb stores in-frame clones only, minus some. This sample has over 150,000 clones; about 88% occur once, and the top ten carry approximately 20%. Sequenced: PBMCs. The receptor comes from a man between 18 and 35 years old in good health and CMV-seropositive.

CDR3 DNA sequence: TGTGCCAGCAGTTACAGGGCGGGAGCGATCGGCAATGAGCAGTTCTTC. Protein sequence: CASSYRAGAIGNEQFF. V and J are TRBV6-5 and TRBJ2-1; 7 nucleotides line up with TRBD2. Germline lookup yields CDR1 MNHEY and CDR2 SVGAGI. The V segment lost 2 bases and the J segment 6 bases; nucleotides outside the gene matches: 10. The CDR3 is made up of 16 amino acids.